This TCR beta chain comes out of a study of T cells in Graves' hyperthyroidism and ophthalmopathy. Regions amplified from RNA transcripts were the TCR beta CDR3 regions. The TCR CDR3 was amplified in a first-round RT-PCR using the HTBI primer set. MiXCR, applied by TCRdb to the multiplex PCR reads, yields one record per CDR3 protein. In the table there are some 600,000 distinct CDR3 sequences, about 14% of which are singletons. Worth noting for this clonotype: Its antigen is as yet unknown.

Study-wide points: The model anticipated ophthalmopathy a median around six months pre-onset.

Germline V CDR1 and CDR2: SGHVS, FNYEAQ. V was trimmed by 2 bases and J by 4 bases, leaving 11 bases between them. The CDR3 consists of 15 residues. The sequenced material came from blood. The origin of this receptor is a woman in her thirties with Graves' hyperthyroidism that later progressed to Graves' ophthalmopathy. The V and J genes are TRBV7-6 and TRBJ2-2, with D unclear. The CDR3 bases are TGTGCCAGCAGCTTAAAACCCGTCGGCACCGGGGAGCTGTTTTTT. This translates into CASSLKPVGTGELFF.